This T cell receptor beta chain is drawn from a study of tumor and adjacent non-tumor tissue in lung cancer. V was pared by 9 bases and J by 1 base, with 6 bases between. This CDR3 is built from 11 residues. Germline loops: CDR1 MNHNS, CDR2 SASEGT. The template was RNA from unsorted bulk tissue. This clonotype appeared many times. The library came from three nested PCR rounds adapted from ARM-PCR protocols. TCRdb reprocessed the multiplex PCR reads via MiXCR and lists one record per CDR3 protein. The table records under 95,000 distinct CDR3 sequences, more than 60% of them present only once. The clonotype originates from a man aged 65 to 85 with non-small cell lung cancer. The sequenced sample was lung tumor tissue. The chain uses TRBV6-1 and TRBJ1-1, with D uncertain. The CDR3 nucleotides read TGTGCCAGTCTGAAGAACACTGAAGCTTTCTTT. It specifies CASLKNTEAFF.